These T cell receptor beta chains were read from a single sample in a study of blood T cells in healthy people across ages. From the 5' RACE reads, TCRdb called clonotypes with MiXCR, one entry per CDR3 protein. Of about 760,000 distinct CDR3 sequences in the sample, just under 25% were seen once. The same sample was also used in a study of T cells of mothers and their children.

The sequenced sample consisted of blood. All receptors come from a boy between 10 and 17 years old in good health. CDR3s include the opening cysteine and the closing phenylalanine or tryptophan. Each record gives: CDR3 protein, V gene, J gene.

CASSLLSMGTQYF	TRBV5-4	TRBJ2-3
CASGPGGGYEQYF	TRBV5-1	.
CASSSGVEGEQYF	TRBV6-5	TRBJ2-7
CASSLGDSRSQPQHF	TRBV7-9	TRBJ1-5
CASSLPMAEQYF	TRBV28	.
CACAGRGYYNEQFF	TRBV7-9	TRBJ2-1
CASSLLGRGHTEAFF	TRBV7-2	TRBJ1-1
CAISVAGGGETQYF	TRBV10-3	TRBJ2-5
CSASPLTSGSSNEQFF	TRBV20-1	TRBJ2-1
CASSQALSVYNEQFF	TRBV3-1	TRBJ2-1
CASSYPTGGGYEQYF	TRBV6-5	TRBJ2-7
CSARERGAGLAGYNEQFF	TRBV20-1	TRBJ2-1
CASSQLAGVTGEQYF	TRBV3-1	.
CASMGPGDVYEQYF	TRBV25-1	TRBJ2-7
CASSQDPGGPGNEQFF	TRBV4-3	.
CSVEGNSQETQYF	TRBV29-1	TRBJ2-5
CSARERVNEQFF	TRBV20-1	TRBJ2-1
CASSDGLAGPRVTGTQYF	TRBV6-2/TRBV6-3	TRBJ2-3
CSVVPGTPSSYEQYF	TRBV29-1	TRBJ2-7
CASSQDLTLAGGQETQYF	TRBV4-3	TRBJ2-5
CASSIGSVPTEAFF	TRBV19	TRBJ1-1
CASSYPGGDTQYF	TRBV6-6	TRBJ2-3
CASIPGQGGQPQHF	TRBV19	TRBJ1-5
CSASVWDSSYEQYF	TRBV20-1	TRBJ2-7
CASSRVPGQGDNEQFF	TRBV14	TRBJ2-1
CASSFGFSGGEQFF	TRBV28	.
CASSQDFKGSVGELFF	TRBV3-1	TRBJ2-2
CASSPRGGLGEQYF	TRBV7-9	TRBJ2-7
CATSVNSHQETQYF	TRBV24-1	TRBJ2-5
CASRFPRF	TRBV9	TRBJ1-1
CASSKQGDYGYTF	TRBV6-2/TRBV6-3	TRBJ1-2